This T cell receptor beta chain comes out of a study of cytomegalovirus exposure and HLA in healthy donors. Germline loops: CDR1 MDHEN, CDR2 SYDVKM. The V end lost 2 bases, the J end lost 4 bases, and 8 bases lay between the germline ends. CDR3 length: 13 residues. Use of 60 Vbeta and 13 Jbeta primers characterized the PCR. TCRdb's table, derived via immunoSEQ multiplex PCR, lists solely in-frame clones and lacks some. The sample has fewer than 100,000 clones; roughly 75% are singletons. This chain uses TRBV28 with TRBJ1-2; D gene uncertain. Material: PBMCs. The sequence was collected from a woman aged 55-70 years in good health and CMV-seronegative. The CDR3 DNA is TGTGCCAGCAGTTTAGGCTCTGTCTATGGCTACACCTTC. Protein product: CASSLGSVYGYTF.